The 24 T cell receptor beta chains below all came from one sample that was sequenced in a study of Graves' ophthalmopathy and Graves' hyperthyroidism (dated by TCRdb to 2016 to 2019). The sequencer was an Illumina HiSeq 2000. For repertoire sequencing, the TCR beta CDR3 regions were amplified from RNA transcripts. The first round of RT-PCR was done with HTBI primers and the Qiagen OneStep RT-PCR kit, and was followed by a second round of multiplex PCR, then size selection and purification. TCRdb took the public reads, trimmed them with fastp at Q25, ran MiXCR for clone calling and kept in-frame beta chains. For every CDR3 protein sequence, its rows merge into one entry that carries the most common genes and DNA. Recorded for this sample are a few hundred thousand distinct CDR3 sequences; under 40% of them occurred a single time. The ten top clones hold around 4% of the sample. Sequenced: peripheral blood or thyroid tissue (not recorded which). The receptors were sampled from an adult man with Graves' hyperthyroidism.

The genes are TRBV5-1 and TRBJ1-2; TRBD1 is a possible D gene (6 bases). The CDR3 is 15 amino acids. Germline V CDR1 and CDR2: SGHRS, YFSETQ. V lost 4 bases and J lost 8, with 21 bases in between. Here the CDR3 reads CASSEAVTGSRGYTF. In DNA, the CDR3 is TGCGCCAGCAGCGAGGCCGTCACAGGGTCGCGGGGCTACACCTTC.

This clonotype was counted many times. This chain links TRBV20-1 with TRBJ2-7; D is unclear. Looked up from germline, CDR1 is DFQATT and CDR2 is SNEGSKA (reference sequence). This CDR3 has 13 amino acids. Trimming took off 5 bases at V and 0 bases at J, with 11 bases between the two ends. The CDR3 sequence: CSAPRLPSYEQYF. CDR3 nucleotide sequence: TGCAGTGCTCCCCGATTACCCTCCTACGAGCAGTACTTC.

This rearrangement joins TRBV2 to TRBJ2-5; D not certain. V was trimmed by 5 bases and J by 11 bases, leaving 18 bases between them. CDR3 length: 13 residues. Per the germline V gene, CDR1 is SNHLY and CDR2 is FYNNEI. This CDR3 reads CASSYSSQYAQYF. The CDR3 nucleotides are TGTGCCAGCAGTTACTCATCGCAATACGCGCAGTACTTC.

This clonotype appeared a few times. The genes are TRBV10-3 and TRBJ2-3; D is unresolved. The V end was cut by 2 bases, the J end by 2 bases, with 11 bases between. Germline values: CDR1 ENHRY, CDR2 SYGVKD. This CDR3 region has 15 residues. The CDR3 sequence is CAISESRNPTDTQYF. The DNA of the CDR3 is TGTGCCATCAGTGAGAGCAGGAATCCCACAGATACGCAGTATTTT.

Concerning this clonotype: This may arise from a read error, as a much more abundant clone is one base away. V and J are TRBV20-1 and TRBJ1-4; possible D gene TRBD1, 6 bases. This CDR3 comprises 15 residues. The germline V gene encodes CDR1 DFQATT and CDR2 SNEGSKA (reference sequence). Trimming cost V 3 bases and J 1 base, with 12 bases left between them. In DNA, the CDR3 is TGCAGTGCTAGTGACCAGGGGATAACTAATGAAAAACTGTTTTTT. It encodes CSASDQGITNEKLFF.

This clonotype was seen ten or more times. This chain connects TRBV24-1 to TRBJ2-5; TRBD1 agrees at 7 bases. The CDR3 loop spans 16 amino acids. The ends lost 4 bases at V and 4 bases at J; junction bases unmatched: 11. Germline lookup yields CDR1 KGHDR and CDR2 SFDVKD. The CDR3 coding sequence is TGTGCCACCAGTGACCTAGACAGGGCGGTTGGAGAGACCCAGTACTTC. This gives the protein CATSDLDRAVGETQYF.

This clonotype showed up many times. The chain uses TRBV19 and TRBJ1-5; 7 bases line up with TRBD1. Germline V CDR1 and CDR2: LNHDA, SQIVND (reference sequence). CDR3 length equals 16 residues. The junction had 10 bases not matched to a gene; V was cut back by 7 bases and J by 1 base. CDR3 in amino acids: CASMDRPVPSNQPQHF. Written as DNA, the CDR3 is TGTGCCAGTATGGACAGGCCTGTTCCGAGCAATCAGCCCCAGCATTTT. The full variable domain, with the rest looked up from reference TRBV19 and TRBJ1-5, is DGGITQSPKYLFRKEGQNVTLSCEQNLNHDAMYWYRQDPGQGLRLIYYSQIVNDFQKGDIAEGYSVSREKKESFPLTVTSAQKNPTAFYLCASMDRPVPSNQPQHFGDGTRLSIL.

In its sample, this clonotype was seen many times. This chain uses TRBV12-3 or TRBV12-4 with TRBJ1-5, with 8 bases aligning to TRBD1. V was clipped by 6 bases and J by 1 base; unmatched bases: 2. The CDR3 runs 14 residues. The CDR3 coding sequence is TGTGCCAGCAGACAGGGGGAAAGCAATCAGCCCCAGCATTTT. Amino acid sequence: CASRQGESNQPQHF.

Note on this clonotype: This may be a read error: a much more frequent sequence differs by one nucleotide. The chain couples TRBV12-3 or TRBV12-4 to TRBJ2-5; 9 nucleotides match TRBD1. The length of the CDR3 is 16 residues. CDR3 residues: CVSSLNLEDRGETQYF. Here the CDR3 DNA reads TGTGTCAGCAGTTTAAACCTTGAGGACAGGGGAGAGACCCAGTACTTC.

This clonotype was detected a few times. The rearrangement joins TRBV6-5 to TRBJ2-2, with 8 bases that match TRBD1. The CDR3 has 16 residues. After removal of 4 bases from V and 2 bases from J, the junction contained 6 bases not matched to a gene. Germline values: CDR1 MNHEY, CDR2 SVGAGI. CDR3 protein: CASSSPGQGNTGELFF. The CDR3 region has the DNA TGTGCCAGCAGTTCCCCCGGACAGGGAAACACCGGGGAGCTGTTTTTT.

CDR3 sequence reads: CASSSLGVAGGPQETQYF. Written as DNA, the CDR3 is TGTGCCAGCAGCTCCCTCGGGGTAGCGGGGGGGCCCCAAGAGACCCAGTACTTC. V gene TRBV7-9 combines with J gene TRBJ2-5; 11 nucleotides match TRBD2. J gave up 1 base and V 4 bases, and 11 bases lay outside the gene matches. The length of the CDR3 is 18 residues. Germline CDR1 is SEHNR and CDR2 is FQNEAQ (reference sequence).

The chain carries TRBV4-1 and TRBJ1-6, with no clear D. Germline CDR1 is MGHRA and CDR2 is YSYEKL. Deletions cut 1 base from V and 3 bases from J, with 7 bases between. This CDR3 region has 15 residues. The CDR3 spells CASSQGAYYNSPLHF. DNA of the CDR3: TGCGCCAGCAGCCAAGGGGCATACTATAATTCACCCCTCCACTTT.

This clonotype was seen a few times. This chain connects TRBV7-8 to TRBJ2-6; TRBD1 aligns across 7 bases. V shed 5 bases and J 0 bases; nucleotides not matched to a gene: 13. Germline CDR1 SGHVS, CDR2 FQNEAQ. The CDR3 has 19 residues. In nucleotides, the CDR3 is TGTGCCAGCAGCGGAGACACAGGGGCCGACGCCTCTGGGGCCAACGTCCTGACTTTC. Amino acids: CASSGDTGADASGANVLTF.

V is TRBV6-5 and J is TRBJ2-2, with D tentatively TRBD1 (5 bases). The CDR3 sequence is 16 residues long. Trimming shortened V by 6 bases and J by 6 bases, and 20 bases separated the two germline ends. Germline lookup yields CDR1 MNHEY and CDR2 SVGAGI. CDR3 nucleotides: TGTGCCAGCAGAACAATAACCTCAGGGAAGGCCGGGGAGCTGTTTTTT. It codes for CASRTITSGKAGELFF.

This clonotype was counted between two and nine times. The rearrangement uses TRBV12-3 or TRBV12-4 and TRBJ2-5, with 9 nucleotides matching TRBD2. The J call may be mistaken, given a closer DNA end match to TRBJ2-1. The CDR3 length is 14 residues. CDR3 coding DNA: TGTGCCAGCAGTGGAGCGGGAGGCAATGGTGAGCAGTTCTTC. Protein sequence: CASSGAGGNGEQFF.

V is TRBV28 and J is TRBJ1-1; D gene unclear. The CDR3 has 16 amino acids. With 3 bases removed from V and 0 bases from J, the gap between germline ends came to 14 bases. Germline loops: CDR1 MDHEN, CDR2 SYDVKM. CDR3 sequence (DNA): TGTGCCAGCAGTTTGTCGCGGAAACGACTGAACACTGAAGCTTTCTTT. Translation gives CASSLSRKRLNTEAFF.

The table lists this clonotype with many counts. The chain employs TRBV11-2 and TRBJ2-6; D is perhaps TRBD2 (5 bases). The CDR3 runs to 13 residues. Germline loops: CDR1 SGHAT, CDR2 FQNNGV. Trimming cost V 9 bases and J 1 base, with 7 bases left between them. CDR3 sequence reads: CARRGSGANVLTF. CDR3 nucleotide sequence: TGTGCCAGACGGGGTTCTGGGGCCAACGTCCTGACTTTC.

This rearrangement joins TRBV19 to TRBJ1-5, with D hard to call. This CDR3 region has 17 residues. Germline CDR1 LNHDA, CDR2 SQIVND (reference sequence). Trimming removed 4 bases at V and 4 bases at J, with 20 bases between. The CDR3 DNA reads as TGTGCCAGTAGTACAGTTGGTGACGGGTCCCTAAATCAGCCCCAGCATTTT. As protein: CASSTVGDGSLNQPQHF. Drawing the rest from reference TRBV19 and TRBJ1-5, the complete variable domain is DGGITQSPKYLFRKEGQNVTLSCEQNLNHDAMYWYRQDPGQGLRLIYYSQIVNDFQKGDIAEGYSVSREKKESFPLTVTSAQKNPTAFYLCASSTVGDGSLNQPQHFGDGTRLSIL.

V is TRBV20-1 and J is TRBJ1-6; tentative D call: TRBD1 (5 bases). Germline CDR1 is DFQATT and CDR2 is SNEGSKA (reference sequence). Deletions cut 3 bases from V and 9 bases from J, with 15 bases between. The CDR3 runs to 14 residues. CDR3 coding DNA: TGCAGTGCTAGGGGACCGAAAGTAGGTTCACCCCTCCACTTT. Encoded protein: CSARGPKVGSPLHF.

In its sample, this clonotype was seen many times. J is TRBJ2-7 and V is TRBV2; possibly TRBD2 for D (6 bases). Deletions cut 8 bases from V and 3 bases from J, with 20 bases between. CDR1 and CDR2 from the germline V gene are SNHLY and FYNNEI. CDR3 length equals 15 residues. CDR3 region: CASGLRDLTIYEQYF. The CDR3 bases are TGTGCCAGCGGACTACGGGACCTCACTATCTACGAGCAGTACTTC.

The table lists this clonotype with many counts. The chain recombines TRBV19 with TRBJ1-2; perhaps TRBD1 as D (5 bases). Germline CDR1 and CDR2: LNHDA and SQIVND (reference sequence). V lost 1 base to trimming and J lost 6 bases, with 12 bases between them. The CDR3 length is 14 residues. CDR3 sequence reads: CASSIGPGTNGYTF. DNA for the CDR3: TGTGCCAGTAGTATAGGTCCAGGGACGAATGGCTACACCTTC.

Notes on this clonotype: It may be a read error: a sequence one base away is much more abundant. The missing conserved phenylalanine or tryptophan at the end of this CDR3 makes a read error likely. V usage is TRBV28 and J usage is TRBJ1-1; maybe TRBD1 (6 bases). This CDR3 has 16 residues. The germline gives CDR1 MDHEN, CDR2 SYDVKM. V dropped 3 bases and J dropped 2 bases, with 16 bases sitting between them. CDR3 loop: CASSLNRALGNTEAFL. The CDR3 DNA follows: TGTGCCAGCAGTTTGAACAGGGCCTTAGGAAACACTGAAGCTTTCCTT.

This clonotype was detected once. The chain uses TRBV7-9 and TRBJ2-7, with TRBD2 matching over 8 bases. The germline CDR1 and CDR2 sequences are SEHNR and FQNEAQ (reference sequence). The J segment lost 9 bases and the V segment lost 4 bases, leaving 11 bases of the junction unmatched. There are 14 residues in the CDR3. Here the CDR3 reads CASSSGGQRTAQYF. The CDR3 nucleotides are TGTGCCAGCAGCTCGGGAGGGCAACGTACGGCGCAGTACTTC.

The chain employs TRBV6-5 and TRBJ1-6, with D unclear. Germline V gene sequence: CDR1 MNHEY, CDR2 SVGAGI. V gave up 2 bases and J gave up 6 bases, with 14 bases separating them. The CDR3 is 16 residues long. CDR3 nucleotide sequence: TGTGCCAGCAGTTACGACCGTCTCTCTTCTAATTCACCCCTCCACTTT. Amino acids: CASSYDRLSSNSPLHF.